This TCR beta chain was obtained from a study of T cells in Graves' hyperthyroidism and ophthalmopathy. Study findings and constraints: With a median lead of about six months before onset, the model predicted ophthalmopathy. Researchers found most expanded thyroid clonotypes above 0.001 in blood as well.

Unmatched junction bases numbered 7, after V lost 6 bases and J lost 4 bases. The CDR3 loop spans 16 amino acids. This clonotype was detected many times. The antigen is unknown. RNA transcripts yielded amplified TCR beta CDR3 regions. Primed by the HTBI set, a first-round RT-PCR was run on the TCR CDR3. TCRdb passed the multiplex PCR reads through MiXCR, listing each CDR3 protein once. The sample contains approximately 410,000 distinct CDR3 sequences, roughly 13% of which appear only once. Calling Graves' hyperthyroidism stable meant ophthalmopathy did not progress within 18 months. The clonotype was recovered from a young woman with Graves' hyperthyroidism. Sequences were obtained from blood. The chain links TRBV12-3 or TRBV12-4 to TRBJ2-1; TRBD2 matches 12 bases. The CDR3 nucleotides are TGTGCCAGCAGGCCTCCGGGACTAGCGGGTTACAATGAGCAGTTCTTC. It encodes CASRPPGLAGYNEQFF.